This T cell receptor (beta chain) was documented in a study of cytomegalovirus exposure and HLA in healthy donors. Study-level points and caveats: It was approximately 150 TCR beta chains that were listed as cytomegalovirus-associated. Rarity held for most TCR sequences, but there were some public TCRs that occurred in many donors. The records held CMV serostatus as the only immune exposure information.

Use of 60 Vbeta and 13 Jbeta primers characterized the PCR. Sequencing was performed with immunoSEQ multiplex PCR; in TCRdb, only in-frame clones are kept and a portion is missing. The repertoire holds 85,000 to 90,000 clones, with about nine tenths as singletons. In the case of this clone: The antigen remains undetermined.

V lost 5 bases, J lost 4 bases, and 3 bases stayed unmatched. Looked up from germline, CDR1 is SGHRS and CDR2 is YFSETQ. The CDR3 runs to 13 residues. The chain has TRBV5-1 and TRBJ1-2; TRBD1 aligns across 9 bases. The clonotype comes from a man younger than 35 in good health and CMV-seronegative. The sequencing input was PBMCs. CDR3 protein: CASSMDRGYGYTF. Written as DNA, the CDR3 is TGCGCCAGCAGTATGGACAGGGGCTATGGCTACACCTTC.